This entry lists 13 T cell receptor beta chains sequenced from one sample in a study of blood T cell repertoires in COVID-19 (dated by TCRdb to 2018 to 2021). The library was obtained by the immunoSEQ multiplex PCR assay. The clones in this table, taken by TCRdb from immuneACCESS, are in-frame only. Not every clone is retained; where verified, under half of the shortfall comes from an unresolved V gene, and the cause of the rest is unknown. The sample table contains about 78,000 clones; only one count was recorded for 90% of them. The ten largest clones take up under 1.1% of the sample. The sequencing input was peripheral blood. The receptors were gathered from a woman aged 50 to 65 in a cohort sampled during active COVID-19.

V gene TRBV6-2 or TRBV6-3 combines with J gene TRBJ1-5; TRBD1 might be the D (6 bases). Trimming cost V 2 bases and J 3 bases, with 8 bases left between them. Germline loops: CDR1 MNHEY, CDR2 SVGEGT. This CDR3 contains 14 residues. The CDR3 region is CASSYAGDNQPQHF. CDR3 in DNA: TGTGCCAGCAGTTACGCAGGGGACAATCAGCCCCAGCATTTT.

This clone occurred once. CDR3 nucleotide sequence: TGTGCCACCAGCAGAGGGGCCGGGGCGGGAGGGTACAATGAGCAGTTCTTC. Protein: CATSRGAGAGGYNEQFF. This sequence joins TRBV15 and TRBJ2-1; 9 bases are shared with TRBD2. Looked up from germline, CDR1 is LNHNV and CDR2 is YYDKDF (reference sequence). Trimming cost V 1 base and J 4 bases; bases outside gene matches: 8. The CDR3 sequence is 17 residues long.

The chain combines TRBV2 with TRBJ1-1; 11 bases fit TRBD1. The CDR3 is made up of 14 amino acids. CDR1 is SNHLY, CDR2 FYNNEI, per germline. Trimming removed 6 bases from V and 4 bases from J; junction bases left unmatched: 4. For the CDR3, the DNA is TGTGCCAGCAGGCCGGGACAGGGGGGCACTGAAGCTTTCTTT. Protein product: CASRPGQGGTEAFF. The variable domain in full, completed from reference TRBV2 and TRBJ1-1, reads EPEVTQTPSHQVTQMGQEVILRCVPISNHLYFYWYRQILGQKVEFLVSFYNNEISEKSEIFDDQFSVERPDGSNFTLKIRSTKLEDSAMYFCASRPGQGGTEAFFGQGTRLTVV.

CDR3 sequence: CASSLGGTYEQYF. In nucleotides, the CDR3 is TGTGCCAGCTCCCTAGGGGGTACCTACGAGCAGTACTTC. The V gene is TRBV6-5, the J gene TRBJ2-7, with D maybe TRBD1 (6 bases). Germline CDR1 and CDR2: MNHEY and SVGAGI. This CDR3 is built from 13 residues. V lost 8 bases and J lost 2, with 13 bases in between.

This clone was counted only a few times. The J gene is TRBJ2-7, the V gene TRBV27; 7 nucleotides agree with TRBD1. V lost 3 bases, J lost 2 bases, and 7 bases stayed unmatched. CDR1 and CDR2 (germline): MNHEY, SMNVEV (reference sequence). CDR3 size: 15 residues. This CDR3 reads CASSLMTGNAYEQYF. Here the CDR3 DNA reads TGTGCCAGCAGTTTGATGACAGGGAACGCCTACGAGCAGTACTTC.

V gene TRBV29-1 combines with J gene TRBJ2-2, with D maybe TRBD1 (6 bases). V was trimmed by 7 bases and J by 4 bases, leaving 13 bases between them. The CDR3 extends over 13 amino acids. Germline CDR1 is SQVTM and CDR2 is ANQGSEA. The CDR3 DNA is TGCAGCGGCCGATACAGGGCCACCGGGGAGCTGTTTTTT. Its protein product is CSGRYRATGELFF.

The chain joins TRBV28 to TRBJ1-4; D uncertain. The germline V and J ends were trimmed by 8 bases and 8 bases, with 15 bases remaining between them. The CDR3 has 13 amino acids. Germline values: CDR1 MDHEN, CDR2 SYDVKM. CDR3 residues: CASHLEVGEKLFF. The DNA of the CDR3 is TGTGCCAGCCACCTGGAGGTGGGAGAAAAACTGTTTTTT.

The V gene is TRBV24-1, the J gene TRBJ2-5; TRBD1 aligns across 8 bases. Germline CDR1 reads KGHDR; CDR2 reads SFDVKD. V dropped 3 bases and J dropped 2; count of bases not matched to a gene: 7. The CDR3 is 16 amino acids. The CDR3 is CATSDETGARQETQYF. CDR3 sequence (DNA): TGTGCCACCAGTGATGAGACAGGGGCTCGGCAAGAGACCCAGTACTTC.

The rearrangement uses TRBV27 and TRBJ1-2; D remains ambiguous. This CDR3 has 15 residues. CDR1 is MNHEY and CDR2 is SMNVEV in the germline V gene (reference sequence). Trimming cost V 0 bases and J 2 bases, with 10 bases left between them. Here the CDR3 DNA reads TGTGCCAGCAGTTTATCCCACGGAGAGAACTATGGCTACACCTTC. Translation gives CASSLSHGENYGYTF.

As for this clone: A read error is possible here, since a much larger clone lies one base away. The chain has TRBV25-1 and TRBJ2-2; no definite D call. Trimming stripped 4 bases from V and 1 base from J, with 7 bases between. The CDR3 contains 14 residues. The germline V gene has CDR1 MGHDK and CDR2 SYGVNS. As DNA, the CDR3 is TGTGCCAGCAGTGCAGATTGGAACACCGGGGAGCTGTTTTTT. The encoded protein is CASSADWNTGELFF.

This chain links TRBV4-2 with TRBJ2-3; 9 bases map to TRBD2. This CDR3 contains 19 residues. Germline V gene data show CDR1 as LGHNA and CDR2 as YNFKEQ. The junction had 12 bases not matched to a gene; V was cut back by 2 bases and J by 0 bases. The CDR3: CASSQQLSGSPTSTDTQYF. CDR3 bases: TGTGCCAGCAGCCAACAGCTTAGCGGGAGTCCCACTAGCACAGATACGCAGTATTTT.

The V gene is TRBV25-1, the J gene TRBJ2-1; D uncertain. This CDR3 is 15 amino acids long. V was shortened by 4 bases and J by 4 bases, with 14 bases between the two germline ends. Germline V gene sequence: CDR1 MGHDK, CDR2 SYGVNS. The CDR3 sequence: CASSGWRQIYNEQFF. In DNA, the CDR3 is TGTGCCAGCAGTGGTTGGCGGCAGATTTACAATGAGCAGTTCTTC.

The V call is TRBV15, the J call TRBJ2-7; a possible D gene is TRBD2 (5 bases). CDR3 length: 14 residues. Trimming removed 1 base at V and 7 bases at J, with 14 bases between. Germline lookup yields CDR1 LNHNV and CDR2 YYDKDF (reference sequence). In DNA, the CDR3 is TGTGCCACCAGCAGAGGGAGGTTAGAGGGTGAGCAGTACTTC. Its translation is CATSRGRLEGEQYF.